This entry lists 29 T cell receptor beta chains sequenced from one sample in a study of cytomegalovirus exposure and HLA in healthy donors. Amplification used 60 Vbeta primers and 13 Jbeta primers. Profiled with immunoSEQ multiplex PCR; TCRdb holds only in-frame clones, not every one. The repertoire includes fewer than 40,000 clones, 70% to 90% of them detected once, and roughly an eighth sits in the top ten. The sequencing sample was made of PBMCs. The receptors shown here come from a woman aged 35 to 49 in good health and CMV-seropositive.

V is TRBV7-2 and J is TRBJ1-6; D is ambiguous. Germline CDR1 reads SGHTA; CDR2 reads FQGNSA. Trimming pared 5 bases from V and 9 bases from J, leaving 14 bases between. There are 14 residues in the CDR3. CDR3 amino acids: CASSPVLLGSPLHF. CDR3 DNA sequence: TGTGCCAGCAGCCCTGTATTACTTGGTTCACCCCTCCACTTT.

The chain's CDR3 is CATHHFVEVARGATNEKLFF. CDR3 nucleotide sequence: TGTGCCACTCACCATTTTGTTGAGGTTGCTCGGGGGGCAACTAATGAAAAACTGTTTTTT. This rearrangement joins TRBV15 to TRBJ1-4, with D possibly matching TRBD1 (5 bases). CDR3 length: 20 amino acids. Trimming shortened V by 9 bases and J by 0 bases, and 29 bases separated the two germline ends. Germline V gives CDR1 LNHNV, CDR2 YYDKDF (reference sequence).

The V gene is TRBV7-8, the J gene TRBJ2-3; weak D call: TRBD1 (7 bases). CDR1 and CDR2 (germline): SGHVS, FQNEAQ. Trimming removed 0 bases at V and 2 bases at J, with 12 bases between. The CDR3 loop spans 16 amino acids. DNA for the CDR3: TGTGCCAGCAGCTTAGCGTCAGGGGGGTACACAGATACGCAGTATTTT. Its protein product is CASSLASGGYTDTQYF.

The chain couples TRBV9 to TRBJ2-3; 10 bases are a match to TRBD1. This CDR3 is built from 15 residues. Trimming cost V 3 bases and J 5 bases; bases outside gene matches: 6. The germline V gene encodes CDR1 SGDLS and CDR2 YYNGEE. In DNA form, the CDR3 reads TGTGCCAGCAGCGCCGGGACAGGGGTAATAGATACGCAGTATTTT. This gives the protein CASSAGTGVIDTQYF.

The J gene is TRBJ1-2, the V gene TRBV4-3; 8 nucleotides line up with TRBD1. Looked up from germline, CDR1 is LGHNA and CDR2 is YSLEER. Trimming took 3 bases from V and 3 from J; bases not matched to a gene: 6. This CDR3 contains 15 residues. DNA for the CDR3: TGCGCCAGCAGCCAGTCGGGACAGGTCGACTATGGCTACACCTTC. Translation: CASSQSGQVDYGYTF.

The V and J genes are TRBV5-5 and TRBJ2-6, with D perhaps matching TRBD1 (5 bases). Trimming took 0 bases from V and 3 from J, leaving 13 bases between them. Germline V CDR1 and CDR2: SGHKS, YYEKEE (reference sequence). The CDR3 contains 17 residues. The CDR3 is CASSLDRAGFGANVLTF. The CDR3 DNA sequence: TGTGCCAGCAGCTTGGATAGGGCAGGGTTTGGGGCCAACGTCCTGACTTTC.

J is TRBJ1-5 and V is TRBV5-1, with D hard to call. The CDR3 has 16 amino acids. V was clipped by 0 bases and J by 2 bases, with 12 bases between them. Looked up from germline, CDR1 is SGHRS and CDR2 is YFSETQ. CDR3 in DNA: TGCGCCAGCAGCTTGGACCCTGTAGTTGGCAATCAGCCCCAGCATTTT. Translating gives CASSLDPVVGNQPQHF. Full variable domain (outside the CDR3, taken from reference TRBV5-1 and TRBJ1-5): KAGVTQTPRYLIKTRGQQVTLSCSPISGHRSVSWYQQTPGQGLQFLFEYFSETQRNKGNFPGRFSGRQFSNSRSEMNVSTLELGDSALYLCASSLDPVVGNQPQHFGDGTRLSIL.

The V gene is TRBV7-6, the J gene TRBJ2-3; 11 bases align to TRBD2. Germline CDR1 is SGHVS and CDR2 is FNYEAQ. This CDR3 contains 17 residues. V trimming: 5 bases; J trimming: 0 bases; junction bases outside the gene matches: 7. CDR3: CASSLGTSGFSTDTQYF. The CDR3 nucleotides are TGTGCCAGCAGCCTTGGGACTAGCGGATTTAGCACAGATACGCAGTATTTT.

This sequence joins TRBV4-1 and TRBJ2-3; 8 bases align to TRBD2. CDR1 and CDR2 from the germline V gene are MGHRA and YSYEKL. The CDR3 is 18 residues long. J gave up 2 bases and V 0 bases, and 10 bases lay outside the gene matches. The CDR3 region has the DNA TGCGCCAGCAGCCAAGATACGGCGGGGGGATTTTACACAGATACGCAGTATTTT. Protein sequence: CASSQDTAGGFYTDTQYF.

This clone was observed a handful of times. The chain joins TRBV2 to TRBJ1-1; D call uncertain. CDR3 length: 13 amino acids. V dropped 3 bases and J dropped 7 bases, with 12 bases sitting between them. CDR1 is SNHLY, CDR2 FYNNEI, per germline. In DNA, the CDR3 is TGTGCCAGCAGTGAGATGCAGAAACGTGAAGCTTTCTTT. It translates to CASSEMQKREAFF.

V usage is TRBV6-4 and J usage is TRBJ2-3, with D possibly TRBD1 on 5 matching bases. V was clipped by 4 bases and J by 2 bases, with 13 bases between them. The CDR3 runs to 15 residues. CDR1 MRHNA and CDR2 SNTAGT come from the germline V gene. The CDR3 spells CASSASDTLTDTQYF. As DNA, the CDR3 is TGTGCCAGCAGTGCGTCGGACACCCTCACAGATACGCAGTATTTT.

This clone appeared once. The chain uses TRBV5-8 and TRBJ1-6, with D possibly TRBD1 on 6 matching bases. V gave up 0 bases and J gave up 7 bases, with 11 bases separating them. The CDR3 sequence is 15 residues long. Germline CDR1 is SGHTS and CDR2 is YDEGEE. CDR3 in amino acids: CASSLGDRMNSPLHF. The CDR3 DNA is TGTGCCAGCAGCTTGGGCGACAGGATGAATTCACCCCTCCACTTT.

This clone showed up just a few times. The rearrangement uses TRBV7-9 and TRBJ2-6; D is undetermined. This CDR3 comprises 15 residues. V lost 5 bases to trimming and J lost 1 base, with 9 bases between them. Germline values: CDR1 SEHNR, CDR2 FQNEAQ (reference sequence). This CDR3 reads CASSQSESGANVLTF. Written as DNA, the CDR3 is TGTGCCAGCAGCCAGTCTGAATCTGGGGCCAACGTCCTGACTTTC.

This clone is labeled medium-sized. The chain combines TRBV14 with TRBJ1-1, with unresolved D. The germline V and J ends were trimmed by 5 bases and 1 base, with 5 bases remaining between them. The CDR3 loop spans 12 amino acids. Per the germline V gene, CDR1 is SGHDN and CDR2 is FVKESK. CDR3 region: CASSSRNTEAFF. In DNA, the CDR3 is TGTGCCAGCAGCTCCCGGAACACTGAAGCTTTCTTT.

The gene calls are TRBV5-4 and TRBJ2-1; D is unclear. Germline V gene sequence: CDR1 SGHNT, CDR2 YYREEE (reference sequence). The CDR3 runs to 11 residues. V was shortened by 3 bases and J by 8 bases, with 6 bases between the two germline ends. CDR3 amino acids: CASSSRHEQFF. CDR3 nucleotide sequence: TGTGCCAGCAGCTCCAGGCATGAGCAGTTCTTC.

CDR3 region: CAASSDTRMSPLHF. Here the CDR3 DNA reads TGTGCCGCCTCTTCAGACACGCGAATGTCACCCCTCCACTTT. The V gene is TRBV10-3, the J gene TRBJ1-6; D is ambiguous. Germline assignment: CDR1 ENHRY and CDR2 SYGVKD. The CDR3 loop spans 14 amino acids. V lost 11 bases and J 10 bases, leaving 21 bases between the germline ends.

The chain is built from TRBV5-6 and TRBJ1-5; the match to TRBD1 covers 10 bases. Germline CDR1 is SGHDT and CDR2 is YYEEEE. Germline trimming cut 0 bases from V and 6 bases from J; bases unmatched to any gene: 9. The CDR3 has 17 residues. The CDR3 sequence: CASSLGGWTGGGQPQHF. DNA for the CDR3: TGTGCCAGCAGCTTGGGGGGCTGGACAGGGGGGGGTCAGCCCCAGCATTTT.

The chain employs TRBV9 and TRBJ2-2; 7 bases map to TRBD1. The J segment lost 4 bases and the V segment lost 4 bases, leaving 7 bases of the junction unmatched. This CDR3 is built from 15 residues. Germline CDR1 SGDLS, CDR2 YYNGEE. The DNA of the CDR3 is TGTGCCAGCAGCAGGGGGCGCTTAGCCACCGGGGAGCTGTTTTTT. Translating gives CASSRGRLATGELFF.

As DNA, the CDR3 is TGTGCCAGCTCACCGACAGGGAAAGAGACCCAGTACTTC. Translated: CASSPTGKETQYF. The chain has TRBV18 and TRBJ2-5, with 7 bases fitting TRBD1. V was pared by 3 bases and J by 3 bases, with 1 base of the junction left unmatched. From germline, CDR1 is KGHSH and CDR2 LQKENI. This CDR3 spans 13 amino acids.

The V and J genes are TRBV28 and TRBJ1-2; 9 bases match TRBD1. V was pared by 5 bases and J by 7 bases, with 5 bases of the junction left unmatched. The CDR3 runs to 13 residues. Germline values: CDR1 MDHEN, CDR2 SYDVKM. CDR3 in DNA: TGTGCCAGCAGTCTAACAGGGGGCGGTGGCTACACCTTC. It yields the protein CASSLTGGGGYTF.

This sequence joins TRBV15 and TRBJ2-3, with D possibly TRBD1 on 5 matching bases. Germline values: CDR1 LNHNV, CDR2 YYDKDF (reference sequence). The CDR3 extends over 16 amino acids. The V end lost 0 bases, the J end lost 0 bases, and 10 bases lay between the germline ends. DNA of the CDR3: TGTGCCACCAGCAGAGATCGTCCAGGGAGCACAGATACGCAGTATTTT. The encoded protein is CATSRDRPGSTDTQYF.

This clone was recorded once. V and J are TRBV7-2 and TRBJ1-2, with TRBD1 as a possible D gene (6 bases). CDR1 is SGHTA, CDR2 FQGNSA, per germline. V was shortened by 1 base and J by 6 bases, with 12 bases between the two germline ends. CDR3 size: 14 residues. CDR3 in amino acids: CASSLERGAHGYTF. DNA of the CDR3: TGTGCCAGCAGCTTAGAGCGGGGGGCGCATGGCTACACCTTC.

CDR3 loop: CASSQRDSSAKNIQYF. The CDR3 nucleotides read TGTGCCAGCAGCCAGCGGGACAGTTCGGCCAAAAACATTCAGTACTTC. The chain combines TRBV4-2 with TRBJ2-4; TRBD1 might be the D (7 bases). The germline V gene has CDR1 LGHNA and CDR2 YNFKEQ. This CDR3 is 16 amino acids long. Trimming removed 3 bases from V and 1 base from J, with 13 bases in between.

V and J are TRBV4-3 and TRBJ2-1, with 9 bases identical to TRBD2. CDR1 is LGHNA, CDR2 YSLEER, per germline. The V gene end was trimmed by 0 bases and the J gene end by 0 bases; junction bases not matched to a gene: 9. The CDR3 extends over 19 amino acids. CDR3 protein: CASSQDVTSGLSSYNEQFF. The CDR3 nucleotides read TGCGCCAGCAGCCAAGATGTGACTAGCGGTCTTAGCTCCTACAATGAGCAGTTCTTC.

The CDR3 DNA reads TGTGCCAGCATAGACAGGTTTAATTCACCCCTCCACTTT. Translating it yields CASIDRFNSPLHF. The V gene is TRBV2, the J gene TRBJ1-6; a possible D gene is TRBD1 (6 bases). Trimming removed 7 bases from V and 6 bases from J, with 10 bases in between. Germline loops: CDR1 SNHLY, CDR2 FYNNEI. The CDR3 covers 13 residues.

The rearrangement uses TRBV28 and TRBJ2-7; D is perhaps TRBD1 (5 bases). V lost 2 bases, J lost 0 bases, and 11 bases lay in between. Germline CDR1 is MDHEN and CDR2 is SYDVKM. The CDR3 consists of 15 residues. DNA for the CDR3: TGTGCCAGCAGTTTAGGGCACAGGAGCTCCTACGAGCAGTACTTC. Translating gives CASSLGHRSSYEQYF.

This chain connects TRBV4-2 to TRBJ1-2; TRBD1 matches at 10 bases. Germline lookup yields CDR1 LGHNA and CDR2 YNFKEQ. CDR3 size: 17 residues. V lost 0 bases and J lost 8; bases outside the gene matches: 12. The CDR3 protein is CASSQDPFRQGAGGYTF. CDR3 in DNA: TGTGCCAGCAGCCAAGATCCTTTTCGACAGGGGGCAGGGGGCTACACCTTC.

This sequence joins TRBV13 and TRBJ1-2, with 8 bases lining up with TRBD1. Trimming removed 5 bases from V and 4 bases from J; junction bases left unmatched: 9. Germline lookup yields CDR1 PRHDT and CDR2 FYEKMQ (reference sequence). The CDR3 runs 15 residues. The CDR3 nucleotides are TGTGCCAGCAGCGAGTATAGGACAGGGACCTATGGCTACACCTTC. It codes for CASSEYRTGTYGYTF.

The chain joins TRBV11-2 to TRBJ1-2; 7 bases line up with TRBD1. The CDR3 extends over 15 amino acids. V dropped 4 bases and J dropped 2; count of bases not matched to a gene: 7. Per the germline V gene, CDR1 is SGHAT and CDR2 is FQNNGV. The CDR3 reads CASSSLIRGNYGYTF. Written as DNA, the CDR3 is TGTGCCAGCAGCTCCCTAATCAGGGGGAACTATGGCTACACCTTC.